This TCR beta chain stems from a study of radiotherapy plus CTLA-4 blockade in lung cancer. Per the germline V gene, CDR1 is SGHRS and CDR2 is YFSETQ. CDR3 length: 14 residues. V was clipped by 3 bases and J by 2 bases; unmatched bases: 4. Profiling relied on immunoSEQ multiplex PCR, and the TCRdb table lists in-frame clones only, not all of them. The sample contains tens of thousands of clones, about four fifths of which appear only once. Details on this clone: Antigen specificity is unknown.

Study outcomes and limitations: Blood-borne expansion of tumor-derived TCR clones followed radiotherapy plus ipilimumab.

This sequence originates from a human donor with non-small cell lung cancer whose response to radiotherapy plus ipilimumab could not be evaluated. The gene calls are TRBV5-1 and TRBJ2-5, with 7 bases that match TRBD1. The sample was peripheral blood, taken from a patient treated with radiotherapy plus ipilimumab. CDR3 protein: CASSSGQRQETQYF. CDR3 bases: TGCGCCAGCAGCTCGGGACAGAGACAAGAGACCCAGTACTTC.